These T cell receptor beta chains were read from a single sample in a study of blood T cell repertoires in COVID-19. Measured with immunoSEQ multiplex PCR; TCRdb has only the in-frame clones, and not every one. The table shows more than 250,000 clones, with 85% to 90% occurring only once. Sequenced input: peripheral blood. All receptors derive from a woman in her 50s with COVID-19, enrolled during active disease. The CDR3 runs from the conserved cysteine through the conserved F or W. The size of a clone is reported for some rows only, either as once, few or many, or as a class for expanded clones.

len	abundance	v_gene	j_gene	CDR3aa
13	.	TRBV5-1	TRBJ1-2	CASSFDRSYGYTF
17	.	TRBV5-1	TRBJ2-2	CASSPHRTGSGTGELFF
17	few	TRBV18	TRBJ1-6	CASSSLRQASYNSPLHF
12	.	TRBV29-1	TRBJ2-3	CSSRGGTDTQYF
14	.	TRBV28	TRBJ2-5	CASTLAGIQETQYF
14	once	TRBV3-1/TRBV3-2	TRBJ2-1	CASSASSRFNEQFF
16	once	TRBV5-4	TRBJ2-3	CASSLGEGTSTDTQYF
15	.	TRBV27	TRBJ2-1	CASSHLQREIDEQFF
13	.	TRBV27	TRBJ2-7	CASSARDGWEQYF
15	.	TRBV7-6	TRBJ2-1	CASSPGVPTMGEQFF
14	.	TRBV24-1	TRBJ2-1	CATSDTTGGFEQFF
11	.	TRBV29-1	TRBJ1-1	CSVVSYTEAFF
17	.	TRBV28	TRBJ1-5	CASSLNRASRANQPQHF
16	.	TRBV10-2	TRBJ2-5	CASSEGTSGSGETQYF
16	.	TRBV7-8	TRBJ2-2	CASSAFSGRPTGELFF
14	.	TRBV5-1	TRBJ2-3	CASSPGTELDTQYF